The rows below give T cell receptor beta chains drawn from one sample of a study of T cell responses to AZD1222 COVID-19 vaccine. Using immunoSEQ multiplex PCR, the repertoire was profiled, and TCRdb retains in-frame clones only, with some absent. The table lists tens of thousands of clones, about 91% of them singletons. Sequenced here: peripheral blood, sampled 28 days after the second AZD1222 dose. These receptors came from an adult who received the AZD1222 COVID-19 vaccine. Each CDR3 is given with its conserved first and last residue. A D gene is named only where the DNA matches it firmly. Where a row states a size, it is once, few, many or the class of an expanded clone; other rows omit it.

j_call d_call v_call clone_size cdr3_aa cdr3_nt
TRBJ2-3 NA TRBV29-1 NA CSVDPFLGQGGIGGPGTDTQYF TGCAGCGTTGACCCATTCCTCGGACAGGGAGGGATCGGAGGGCCTGGCACAGATACGCAGTATTTT
TRBJ1-5 NA TRBV12-3/TRBV12-4 NA CASSMKAGQPQHF TGTGCCAGCAGCATGAAGGCGGGTCAGCCCCAGCATTTT
TRBJ1-2 TRBD1 TRBV3-1/TRBV3-2 NA CASSHTGQGDGYGYTF TGTGCCAGCAGCCACACAGGACAGGGAGATGGCTATGGCTACACCTTC
TRBJ2-3 TRBD1 TRBV6-5 NA CASSPRQGAHTQYF TGTGCCAGCAGTCCGCGACAGGGGGCACATACGCAGTATTTT
TRBJ1-2 NA TRBV5-4 NA CASSLDIYGYTF TGTGCCAGCAGCTTGGACATCTATGGCTACACCTTC
TRBJ2-7 NA TRBV2 NA CASSDSSGTYEQYF TGTGCCAGCAGTGACAGTTCCGGGACCTACGAGCAGTACTTC
TRBJ2-1 TRBD1 TRBV4-2 NA CASSQAGTGRRNEQFF TGTGCCAGCAGCCAGGCCGGGACAGGGAGGCGGAATGAGCAGTTCTTC
TRBJ2-2 TRBD1 TRBV27 NA CASGQGNTGELFF TGTGCCAGTGGACAGGGGAACACCGGGGAGCTGTTTTTT
TRBJ2-2 NA TRBV3-1/TRBV3-2 NA CASSQVQANTGELFF TGTGCCAGCAGCCAAGTACAGGCGAACACCGGGGAGCTGTTTTTT
TRBJ1-1 NA TRBV19 NA CASSNQQGGEAFF TGTGCCAGTAGCAATCAGCAGGGAGGTGAAGCTTTCTTT
TRBJ1-6 TRBD1 TRBV19 NA CASSTPRQGGDSPLHF TGTGCCAGTAGTACACCAAGACAGGGTGGAGATTCACCCCTCCACTTT
TRBJ2-7 TRBD2 TRBV7-2 NA CASSLEGGREQYF TGTGCCAGCAGCTTAGAGGGAGGGCGGGAGCAGTACTTC
TRBJ1-1 NA TRBV6-2/TRBV6-3 NA CASSLGRPNTEAFF TGTGCCAGCAGTCTGGGACGGCCGAACACTGAAGCTTTCTTT
TRBJ1-5 TRBD1 TRBV6-5 NA CASSWQGEENQPQHF TGTGCCAGCAGTTGGCAGGGGGAAGAGAATCAGCCCCAGCATTTT
TRBJ1-5 NA TRBV6-5 NA CASTAGGSNQPQHF TGTGCCAGCACCGCGGGGGGTAGCAATCAGCCCCAGCATTTT
TRBJ1-2 NA TRBV7-9 NA CASSLEHSNYGYTF TGTGCCAGCAGCTTAGAACACAGTAACTATGGCTACACCTTC
TRBJ2-1 TRBD1 TRBV5-1 once CASTGQFNEQFF TGCGCCAGCACGGGACAGTTCAATGAGCAGTTCTTC
TRBJ1-3 TRBD1 TRBV15 NA CATSRDRDFGNTIYF TGTGCCACCAGCCGGGACAGGGACTTTGGAAACACCATATATTTT
TRBJ1-2 TRBD1 TRBV5-1 NA CASSPGQDYGYTF TGCGCCAGCAGCCCTGGACAGGACTATGGCTACACCTTC
TRBJ2-7 NA TRBV2 NA CASSNREFYPHEQYF TGTGCCAGCAGCAACCGGGAATTCTACCCCCACGAGCAGTACTTC
TRBJ1-1 TRBD1 TRBV3-1/TRBV3-2 NA CASSLRTGWNTEAFF TGTGCCAGCAGCCTCAGGACAGGGTGGAACACTGAAGCTTTCTTT
TRBJ2-5 TRBD2 TRBV7-8 NA CASSLAISQREWETQYF TGTGCCAGCAGCTTAGCAATCAGCCAGCGGGAGTGGGAGACCCAGTACTTC